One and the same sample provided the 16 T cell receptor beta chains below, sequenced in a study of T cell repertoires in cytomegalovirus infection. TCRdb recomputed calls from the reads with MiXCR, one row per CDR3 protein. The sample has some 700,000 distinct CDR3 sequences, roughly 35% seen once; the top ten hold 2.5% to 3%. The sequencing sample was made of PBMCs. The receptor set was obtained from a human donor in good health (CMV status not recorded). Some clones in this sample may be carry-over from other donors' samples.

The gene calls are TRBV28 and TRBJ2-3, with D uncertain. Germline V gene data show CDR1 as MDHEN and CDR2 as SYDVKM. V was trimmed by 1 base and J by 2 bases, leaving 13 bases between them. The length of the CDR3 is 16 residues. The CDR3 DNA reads TGTGCCAGCAGTTTATCTACGGGTACCTTCACAGATACGCAGTATTTT. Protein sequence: CASSLSTGTFTDTQYF.

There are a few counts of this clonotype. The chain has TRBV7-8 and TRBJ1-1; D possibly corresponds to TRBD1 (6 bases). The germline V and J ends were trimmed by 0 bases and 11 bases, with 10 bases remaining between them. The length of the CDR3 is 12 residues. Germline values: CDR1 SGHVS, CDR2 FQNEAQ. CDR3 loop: CASSLAGASAFF. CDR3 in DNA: TGTGCCAGCAGCTTAGCGGGGGCGTCGGCTTTCTTT.

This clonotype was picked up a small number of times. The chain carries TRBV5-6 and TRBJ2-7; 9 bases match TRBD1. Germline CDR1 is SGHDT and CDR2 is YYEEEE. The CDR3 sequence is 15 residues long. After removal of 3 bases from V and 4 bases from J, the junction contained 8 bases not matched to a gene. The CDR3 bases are TGTGCCAGCAGCTCCCGGGACAGGGACCCTTACGAGCAGTACTTC. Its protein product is CASSSRDRDPYEQYF.

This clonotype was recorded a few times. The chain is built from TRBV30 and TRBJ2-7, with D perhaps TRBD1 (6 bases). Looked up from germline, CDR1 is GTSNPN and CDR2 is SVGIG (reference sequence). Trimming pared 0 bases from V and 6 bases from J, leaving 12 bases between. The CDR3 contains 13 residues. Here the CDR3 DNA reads TGTGCCTGGAGTGTCACAGGGTTGGGCGAGCAGTACTTC. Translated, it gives CAWSVTGLGEQYF.

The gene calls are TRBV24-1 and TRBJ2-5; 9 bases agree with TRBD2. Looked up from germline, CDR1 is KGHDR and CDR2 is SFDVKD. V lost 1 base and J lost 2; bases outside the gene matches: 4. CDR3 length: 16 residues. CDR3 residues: CATSDFATSGQETQYF. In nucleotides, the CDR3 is TGTGCCACCAGTGATTTTGCGACTAGCGGACAAGAGACCCAGTACTTC.

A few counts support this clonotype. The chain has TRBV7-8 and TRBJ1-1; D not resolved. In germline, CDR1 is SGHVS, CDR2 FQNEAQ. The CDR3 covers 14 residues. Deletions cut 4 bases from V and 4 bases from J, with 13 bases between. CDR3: CASSYTEGTTEAFF. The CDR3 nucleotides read TGTGCCAGCAGCTATACAGAAGGTACCACTGAAGCTTTCTTT.

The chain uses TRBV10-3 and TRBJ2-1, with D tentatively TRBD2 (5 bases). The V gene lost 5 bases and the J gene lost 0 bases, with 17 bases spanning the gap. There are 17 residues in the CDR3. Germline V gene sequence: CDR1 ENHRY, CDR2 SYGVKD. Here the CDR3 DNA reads TGTGCCATCAGTCCTATATTCTGGAGGACCTCCTACAATGAGCAGTTCTTC. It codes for CAISPIFWRTSYNEQFF.

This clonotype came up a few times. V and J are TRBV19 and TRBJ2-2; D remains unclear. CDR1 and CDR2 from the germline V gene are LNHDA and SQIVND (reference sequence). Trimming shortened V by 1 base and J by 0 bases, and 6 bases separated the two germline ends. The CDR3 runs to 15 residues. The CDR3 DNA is TGTGCCAGTAGTATAGTACAAGCGAACACCGGGGAGCTGTTTTTT. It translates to CASSIVQANTGELFF. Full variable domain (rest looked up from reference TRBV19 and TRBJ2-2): DGGITQSPKYLFRKEGQNVTLSCEQNLNHDAMYWYRQDPGQGLRLIYYSQIVNDFQKGDIAEGYSVSREKKESFPLTVTSAQKNPTAFYLCASSIVQANTGELFFGEGSRLTVL.

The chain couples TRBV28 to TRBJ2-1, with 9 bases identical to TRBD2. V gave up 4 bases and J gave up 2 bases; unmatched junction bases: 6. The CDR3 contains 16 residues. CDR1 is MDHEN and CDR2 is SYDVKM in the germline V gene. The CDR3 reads CASSSPRLAAYNEQFF. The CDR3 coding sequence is TGTGCCAGCAGTTCCCCGCGACTAGCGGCCTACAATGAGCAGTTCTTC.

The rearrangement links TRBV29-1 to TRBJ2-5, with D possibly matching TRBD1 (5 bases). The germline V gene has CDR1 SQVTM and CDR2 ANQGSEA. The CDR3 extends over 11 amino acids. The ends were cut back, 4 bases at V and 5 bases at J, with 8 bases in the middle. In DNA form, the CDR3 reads TGCAGCGTTGCAGGGAAGGAGACCCAGTACTTC. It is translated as CSVAGKETQYF.

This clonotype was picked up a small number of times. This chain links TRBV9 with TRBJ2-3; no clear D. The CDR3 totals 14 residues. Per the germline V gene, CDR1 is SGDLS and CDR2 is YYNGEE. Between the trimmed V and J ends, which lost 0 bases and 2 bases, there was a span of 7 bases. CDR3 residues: CASSVGGYTDTQYF. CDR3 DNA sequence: TGTGCCAGCAGCGTAGGTGGATACACAGATACGCAGTATTTT. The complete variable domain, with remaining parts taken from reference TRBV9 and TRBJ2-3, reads DSGVTQTPKHLITATGQRVTLRCSPRSGDLSVYWYQQSLDQGLQFLIQYYNGEERAKGNILERFSAQQFPDLHSELNLSSLELGDSALYFCASSVGGYTDTQYFGPGTRLTVL.

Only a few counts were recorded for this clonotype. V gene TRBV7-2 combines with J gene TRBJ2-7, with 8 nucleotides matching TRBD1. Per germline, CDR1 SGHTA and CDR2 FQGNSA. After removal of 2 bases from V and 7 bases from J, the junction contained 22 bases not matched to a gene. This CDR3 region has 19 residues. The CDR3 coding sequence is TGTGCCAGCAGCTTATGGACGACAGGGGCACGTTCCGACTACTGGGAGCAGTACTTC. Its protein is CASSLWTTGARSDYWEQYF.

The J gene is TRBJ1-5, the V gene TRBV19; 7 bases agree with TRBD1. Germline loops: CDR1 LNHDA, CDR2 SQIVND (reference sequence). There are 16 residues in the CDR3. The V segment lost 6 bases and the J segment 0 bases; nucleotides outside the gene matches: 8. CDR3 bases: TGTGCCAGTAGCCTGACAGGGTCTTATAGCAATCAGCCCCAGCATTTT. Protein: CASSLTGSYSNQPQHF.

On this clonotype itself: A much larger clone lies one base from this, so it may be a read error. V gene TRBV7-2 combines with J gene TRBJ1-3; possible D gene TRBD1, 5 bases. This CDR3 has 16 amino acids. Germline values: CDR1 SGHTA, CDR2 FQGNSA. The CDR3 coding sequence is TGTGCCAGCAGCTTACAGGGCCGAAAACACCGAAACCCCATATATTTT. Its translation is CASSLQGRKHRNPIYF.

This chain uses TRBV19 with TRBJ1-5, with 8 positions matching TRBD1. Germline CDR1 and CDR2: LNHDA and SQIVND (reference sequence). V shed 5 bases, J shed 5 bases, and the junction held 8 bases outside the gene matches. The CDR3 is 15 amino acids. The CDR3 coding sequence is TGTGCCAGTAGTCCCCGGACAGGGTCCGATCAGCCCCAGCATTTT. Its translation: CASSPRTGSDQPQHF.

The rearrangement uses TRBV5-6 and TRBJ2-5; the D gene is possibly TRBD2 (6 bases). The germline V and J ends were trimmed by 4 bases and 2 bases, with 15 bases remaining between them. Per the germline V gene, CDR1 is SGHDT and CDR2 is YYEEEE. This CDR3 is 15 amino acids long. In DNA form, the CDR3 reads TGTGCCAGCAGCACTCTGGGGGGTGTTCAAGAGACCCAGTACTTC. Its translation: CASSTLGGVQETQYF.